This T cell receptor beta chain was retrieved from a study of T cell clonotyping in hematopoietic cell transplantation. Findings of the study overall: Graft donor and pretransplant recipient Inverse Simpson Index values predicted broader posttransplant TCR diversity.

Only in-frame clones appear in the TCRdb table, and some are missing; sequencing was by immunoSEQ multiplex PCR. The sample includes under 9,500 clones, roughly four fifths seen only once; the top ten take about 4.8%. The CDR3 is 16 residues long. V shed 1 base and J shed 1 base, with 14 bases lying between them. Germline V CDR1 and CDR2: SGHRS, YFSETQ. Details on this clone: Its specificity is unknown.

Blood collection times were about day -28 and days 30, 100, 180 posttransplant. Here the sequenced sample was peripheral blood mononuclear cells, taken 180 days after allogeneic stem cell transplant. The receptor was isolated from a female patient aged 50-60 years who had an allogeneic stem cell transplant from an unrelated donor, so the T cells may come from the graft donor. Some clones in this sample may be carry-over from other donors' samples. The J gene is TRBJ1-1, the V gene TRBV5-1; D is unclear. The CDR3 loop reads CASSLSGFAKNTEAFF. The CDR3 DNA follows: TGCGCCAGCAGCTTGTCAGGTTTCGCCAAGAACACTGAAGCTTTCTTT.